A selection of T cell receptor beta chains follows, all from one sample in a study of shared clonotypes between healthy human individuals. Clones were read by immunoSEQ multiplex PCR, and TCRdb kept only the in-frame ones, dropping some. Of some 2.3 million clones detected, just over 90% appear once; the ten largest clones hold 0.39%. Sequenced material: naive CD4+ T cells from PBMCs. These receptors were obtained from a man aged 18 to 29 in good health. Some clones in this sample may be carry-over from other donors' samples. Both conserved end residues are part of each CDR3. A D gene is named only where the DNA matches it firmly. A row's size may be missing; if present it is once, few, many or a size class.

TRBJ2-3 | TRBD2 | - | TRBV28 | TGTGCCACCCGGGAGGGATGGGGTAAGGTAGATACGCAGTATTTT | CATREGWGKVDTQYF
TRBJ2-7 | TRBD1 | - | TRBV6-1 | TGTGCCAGCAATAGGGACAGCTCCTACGAGCAGTACTTC | CASNRDSSYEQYF
TRBJ1-2 | - | - | TRBV7-9 | TGTGCCAGCAGCTCGGACCTAAAGGGGATTGGCTACACCTTC | CASSSDLKGIGYTF
TRBJ2-1 | TRBD2 | - | TRBV14 | TGTGCCAGCAGCCCATGGGGACTAGCGGACAATGAGCAGTTCTTC | CASSPWGLADNEQFF
TRBJ2-7 | TRBD1 | - | TRBV15 | TGTGCCACCAGCAGGGGGAGAGGGGGCGAGAACGAGCAGTACTTC | CATSRGRGGENEQYF
TRBJ1-2 | - | once | TRBV5-1 | TGCGCCAGCAGCTTTACAGGGTGGGAGAGCCATGGCTACACCTTC | CASSFTGWESHGYTF
TRBJ1-5 | - | - | TRBV28 | TGTGCCAGCAGTTTCCAGATCAATCAGCCCCAGCATTTT | CASSFQINQPQHF
TRBJ2-5 | TRBD1 | - | TRBV30 | TGTGCCTGGAGTGTAGGGACAGGAGTCCAAGAGACCCAGTACTTC | CAWSVGTGVQETQYF
TRBJ2-5 | - | - | TRBV11-2 | TGTGCCAGCAGCTTAGGCCCCCCAGGGGGAGGCCAAGAGACCCAGTACTTC | CASSLGPPGGGQETQYF
TRBJ1-4 | - | - | TRBV28 | TGTGCCAGCAGTCCCTTGGGAAGAGTAAGCGAAAAACTGTTTTTT | CASSPLGRVSEKLFF
TRBJ2-5 | - | - | TRBV2 | TGTGCCACGAGGAAAAACCAAGAGACCCAGTACTTC | CATRKNQETQYF
TRBJ1-2 | - | - | TRBV5-6 | TGTGCCAGCAGCTTGCGGGGGCTTGGCTATGGCTACACCTTC | CASSLRGLGYGYTF
TRBJ2-1 | TRBD2 | once | TRBV5-4 | TGTGCCAGCAGCTTGGATAGCGGGAACTCCTACAATGAGCAGTTCTTC | CASSLDSGNSYNEQFF
TRBJ2-7 | - | - | TRBV7-2 | TGTGCCAGCAGCCTGGGTTCCCCCTACGAGCAGTACTTC | CASSLGSPYEQYF
TRBJ1-3 | TRBD1 | - | TRBV10-3 | TGTGCCATCAGTTACCCCGGACAGGGGGCTGGAAACACCATATATTTT | CAISYPGQGAGNTIYF
TRBJ2-7 | TRBD1 | - | TRBV9 | TGTGCCAGCAGCGGACAGGGGGATTACGAGCAGTACTTC | CASSGQGDYEQYF
TRBJ1-2 | - | - | TRBV28 | TGTGCCAGCAGCCTAGGGGGGCACTATGGCTACACCTTC | CASSLGGHYGYTF
TRBJ2-7 | - | - | TRBV30 | TGTGCCTGGAGTCCCCAGGGGGGTTGGCAGTACTTC | CAWSPQGGWQYF
TRBJ2-1 | - | - | TRBV10-3 | TGTGCCATCAGTGAGTCGAGGGGTAGAAGTCCCGACAATGAGCAGTTCTTC | CAISESRGRSPDNEQFF
TRBJ2-1 | TRBD2 | - | TRBV28 | TGTGCCAGCCTCATGGGCGGGAGTACCTACAATGAGCAGTTCTTC | CASLMGGSTYNEQFF
TRBJ2-1 | - | - | TRBV15 | TGTGCCACCAGCAGAGTCCCATCCTACAATGAGCAGTTCTTC | CATSRVPSYNEQFF
TRBJ2-1 | TRBD2 | - | TRBV4-1 | TGCGCCAGCAGCCAACAAATCACTAGCGGGAGCTACAATGAGCAGTTCTTC | CASSQQITSGSYNEQFF
TRBJ2-2 | - | - | TRBV28 | TGTGCCAGCAGTTCCCCAGGGAACACCGGGGAGCTGTTTTTT | CASSSPGNTGELFF
TRBJ1-4 | - | - | TRBV7-9 | TGTGCCAGCAGCTTTTTGGCCCCCGGGGGTGAAAAACTGTTTTTT | CASSFLAPGGEKLFF
TRBJ1-4 | - | - | TRBV28 | TGTGCCAGCAAACGGTCTAATGAAAAACTGTTTTTT | CASKRSNEKLFF
TRBJ2-1 | TRBD2 | - | TRBV5-5 | TGTGCCAGCAGCTCCTATAGCGGGAGCAATGAGCAGTTCTTC | CASSSYSGSNEQFF
TRBJ2-6 | TRBD1 | - | TRBV7-2 | TGTGCCAGCAGCTTGGGACCCGGGCAGGGGGCGAGTGGGGCCAACGTCCTGACTTTC | CASSLGPGQGASGANVLTF
TRBJ2-5 | - | - | TRBV5-4 | TGTGCCAGCAACCCGGTAAGGAGCGGAGGAGAGACCCAGTACTTC | CASNPVRSGGETQYF
TRBJ2-1 | - | - | TRBV5-1 | TGCGCCAGCAGCCCGGGACTTCTCCGCTACAATGAGCAGTTCTTC | CASSPGLLRYNEQFF
TRBJ1-5 | - | - | TRBV2 | TGTGCCAGCAGACTCACGAATCAGCCCCAGCATTTT | CASRLTNQPQHF
TRBJ1-4 | - | few | TRBV2 | TGTGCCAGCAGTGAGCAGGGGAATGAAAAACTGTTTTTT | CASSEQGNEKLFF
TRBJ1-2 | - | - | TRBV4-2 | TGTGCCAGCAGCCAAGAGGCGACACAGAACCCTACTAACTATGGCTACACCTTC | CASSQEATQNPTNYGYTF
TRBJ1-4 | - | - | TRBV28 | TGTGCCAGCAGTTCAACGGACAGCCCAACTAATGAAAAACTGTTTTTT | CASSSTDSPTNEKLFF
TRBJ2-1 | - | - | TRBV7-9 | TGTGCCAGCACCGTCACACGCTCCTACAATGAGCAGTTCTTC | CASTVTRSYNEQFF
TRBJ1-1 | - | - | TRBV29-1 | TGCAGCGTTGAAGTCGGGGCAGGGAGGGGCACTGAAGCTTTCTTT | CSVEVGAGRGTEAFF
TRBJ2-1 | - | - | TRBV2 | TGTGCCAGCAGTGAAGCATCATCCCTTACCCCCTACAATGAGCAGTTCTTC | CASSEASSLTPYNEQFF
TRBJ2-3 | TRBD2 | - | TRBV7-9 | TGTGCCAGCAGCCCACGGACTAGCGGGAGGGCCCGGACAGATACGCAGTATTTT | CASSPRTSGRARTDTQYF
TRBJ2-3 | - | - | TRBV7-9 | TGTGCCAGCAGCTACACTAGAGGGCGGGCAGATACGCAGTATTTT | CASSYTRGRADTQYF
TRBJ2-7 | - | - | TRBV4-3 | TGCGCCAGCAGCCAAAAGGTTCCCCCCCCGGCCCAGTGGGAGCAGTACTTC | CASSQKVPPPAQWEQYF
TRBJ1-1 | - | - | TRBV5-6 | TGTGCCAGCAGCTTGGAGGGGTCGGAAGCTTTCTTT | CASSLEGSEAFF